This T cell receptor (beta chain) was recovered during a study of memory CD4+ T cells and cytomegalovirus serostatus. Study context: This sample comes from healthy Belgian adults, 8 to 10 CMV seropositive, 24 seronegative.

The sort gate was single viable CD3+CD4+CD8-CD45RO+ cells for memory CD4+ T cells. The CDR3 extends over 17 amino acids. V dropped 6 bases and J dropped 2; count of bases not matched to a gene: 12. CDR1 and CDR2 from the germline V gene are MNHEY and SMNVEV (reference sequence). Worth noting for this clone: What it binds is unknown.

Source study methods: Out-of-frame sequences were removed, leaving 2,204,828 distinct TCRbeta sequences. Clones were read by immunoSEQ multiplex PCR, and TCRdb kept only the in-frame ones, dropping some. The V and J calls and clone size come from that table; D and trimming were worked out from the DNA. The table lists about 52,000 clones, over 60% of them singletons, with approximately 1.5% in the top ten. Points from the study as a whole: Of more than 150 reported CMV TCRbeta sequences, 65 to 85 were found in memory CD4+ repertoires. Median bootstrapped AUC for CMV status was about 0.96 originally, 0.75 to 0.91 US-trained.

This sequence was found in an adult in good health and CMV-seropositive. V is TRBV27 and J is TRBJ2-2; TRBD2 agrees at 7 bases. The specimen was memory CD4+ T cells from blood. The CDR3 spells CASSLEPGLRNTGELFF. The CDR3 DNA sequence: TGTGCCAGCAGCCTGGAACCGGGACTACGAAACACCGGGGAGCTGTTTTTT.